This T cell receptor beta chain was sequenced in a study of radiotherapy plus CTLA-4 blockade in lung cancer. General observations from the study: In blood, after radiotherapy plus ipilimumab, tumor-derived TCR clones expanded.

Produced via immunoSEQ multiplex PCR; TCRdb's table is partial and in-frame only. The repertoire holds 130,000 or so clones, with more than 80% as singletons. With regard to this clone: Antigen: not known.

V dropped 6 bases and J dropped 3; count of bases not matched to a gene: 2. The CDR3 is 14 amino acids. Germline V gives CDR1 LGHNA, CDR2 YNFKEQ. The chain has TRBV4-2 and TRBJ2-3; 11 bases match TRBD2. The specimen was peripheral blood, collected from a patient treated with radiotherapy plus ipilimumab. This TCR came from a human donor with non-small cell lung cancer that progressed on radiotherapy plus ipilimumab. The CDR3 DNA reads as TGTGCCAGCAGGCTAGCGGGAGGAACAGATACGCAGTATTTT. Translation gives CASRLAGGTDTQYF.